Below, one T cell receptor beta chain is given with its context. Its antigen is still unknown. Pooling was applied to second doses at about 4 or about 12 weeks. This entry is derived from a study of T cell responses to AZD1222 COVID-19 vaccine. General study findings and limits: Mostly white British, mostly female donors; authors suggested clonal diversity may be underestimated. At baseline, seropositivity was found in only a handful of AZD1222 recipients. Reportedly, close to half of spike-specific TCRs are directed against unmutated variant regions.

Germline V gene data show CDR1 as MNHNS and CDR2 as SASEGT. J lost 6 bases, V lost 2 bases, and 5 bases had no gene match. The CDR3 covers 15 residues. TCRdb's copy holds only in-frame clones and misses some; the assay was immunoSEQ multiplex PCR. The repertoire has over 55,000 clones, about four fifths of them found once; the top ten carry about 6.5%. The TCR comes from an adult who received the AZD1222 COVID-19 vaccine. The sequencing here drew on peripheral blood, taken 28 days after the second AZD1222 dose. The rearrangement links TRBV6-1 to TRBJ2-7, with 12 bases that match TRBD2. In DNA, the CDR3 is TGTGCCAGCAGTGAATCCCTAGCGGGGGGGGTCGAGCAGTACTTC. As protein: CASSESLAGGVEQYF.